This T cell receptor beta chain was profiled in a study of response to subunit inactivated influenza vaccine (dated by TCRdb to the late 2010s). For the study in its entirety: To follow how T cells responded to a trivalent subunit inactivated influenza vaccine, the researchers relied on deep quantitative profiling of the T cell receptor repertoire. The research as a whole found: The authors proposed that each seasonal influenza vaccination may bring in only a limited number of new T cells.

With respect to this clonotype: What this receptor recognizes is not known. No base qualities exist here, and no much larger clone lies one base off it.

Sample time point, as interpreted from the label and publication: approximately 45 days after influenza vaccine administration. From the cysteine up to the phenylalanine, the CDR3 has a length of 15 residues. The only DNA kept is the CDR3, 45 bases in frame from the first base. V and J lose 2 bases and 0 bases, and a span of 11 bases separates them. In the germline V gene, CDR1 corresponds to SGDLS and CDR2 to YYNGEE. Library prep was done by RT-PCR. The instrument was an Illumina HiSeq 2500. TCRdb redid the processing of the public reads, applying fastp at Q25 and MiXCR, and retained in-frame beta chains. Identical CDR3 protein sequences are pooled into one entry, listed with their most common genes and DNA. Within this sample are about 480,000 distinct CDR3 sequences, with 11% of them counted one time only. Over 9.5% of the sample is held by the ten biggest clonotypes.

The chain links TRBV9 with TRBJ1-1; D gene: possibly TRBD1, on 6 matching bases. The sample here was PBMCs from blood, taken 40 to 50 days after vaccination. This clonotype originated in a man aged 45-65 years who received an inactivated influenza vaccine. Donor details come from another sample of the same person, matched by shared clones. The CDR3 is CASSVTGGLNTEAFF. The bases are TGTGCCAGCAGCGTCACGGGGGGCCTGAACACTGAAGCTTTCTTT.